This TCR beta chain comes out of a study of shared clonotypes between healthy human individuals (TCRdb year 2020). About the full investigation: Three men and two women, aged 18 to 49 years, made up the cohort. To increase sequencing depth and limit assay-specific biases, TCR repertoire library preparation and sequencing were carried out by different laboratories using diverse techniques. For each donor, CD4 naive and CD4 memory were each given three plates, CD8 naive was given two plates, and CD8 memory was given one plate. The study deeply sequenced blood TCR repertoires of about five healthy adults to estimate repertoire size and the extent of clonotype sharing between individuals. Between about 0.9 and 8.9 billion PBMCs per donor were obtained by leukapheresis.

Details on this clone: No cognate antigen has been identified for it. Nothing much larger sits one base from this clone, and base qualities are not available.

CD8 naive samples consisted of CD45RO-negative cells that were positively selected for CCR7, yielding a CD45RA+CCR7+ population without TemRA cells. The donors were healthy, HIV-negative adults with no recently reported acute infections or vaccinations. Every donor was a Caucasian adult residing in Nashville, Tennessee, USA. Blood was obtained by leukapheresis, after which PBMCs were separated by Ficoll-Histopaque density gradient centrifugation and cryopreserved in liquid nitrogen vapor phase. Purity and quantity of every magnetically sorted T cell population were checked by analytical flow cytometry. Each sorted fraction had its genomic DNA isolated and then quantified by UV absorbance on a Nanodrop 2000c. Taken from cysteine to phenylalanine, the CDR3 has 15 residues. Of the read, only the CDR3 DNA is kept; its 45 bases are in frame from base 1. Findings and caveats that apply to the study as a whole: Sampling was limited to blood, and TCR repertoires in tissue likely differ from TCR repertoires in blood. Based on pairwise subsampling, the degree of clonotype sharing among donors was expected to be affected by sequencing depth. Naive subsets generally had larger estimated clonotype richness than memory subsets did. Compared with non-shared clonotypes, clonotypes shared by all four sorted-subset donors had higher generation probabilities. Even with the large sequencing depth, rarefaction of the sorted-subset datasets indicated that sequencing was incomplete. Across a handful of donors, about 5.2% of naive CD4, roughly 3.5% of naive CD8, roughly 2.3% of memory CD4, and approximately 0.4% of memory CD8 clonotypes were shared. The small number of donors limited the genetic and exposure-history diversity represented.

TCR CDR3 regions were amplified from genomic DNA by multiplex PCR using the deep immunoSEQ assay. Extracted genomic DNA from each cell subset was spread evenly across all wells of several immunoSEQ 96-well plates, with each plate serving as a replicate. For sorted subsets, each replicate PCR was loaded with about 0.2 ug genomic DNA, equivalent to 30,000 to 35,000 T cell genomes. Purified libraries were quantified with a Qubit 3.0 fluorometer, sized on a Bioanalyzer 2100, and re-quantified with the KAPA Library Quantification kit. Each immunoSEQ 96-well plate was sequenced on its own single-read 150-cycle Illumina NextSeq 550 flow cell. As for the authors' bioinformatics: Because only junctional sequences without quality scores were contained in the immunoSEQ output, filtering matching that applied to full-length reads could not be performed. To assign V/J genes and CDR3, sequences were annotated against IMGT germline references using PyIR, a Python wrapper for IgBLAST v1.9. Reads were filtered out if the reads had weak V/J assignments (E-value above 1e-6), no CDR3, stop codons, out-of-frame junctions, or ambiguous translated residues. A V3J clonotype was defined by an identical inferred V gene, J gene, and CDR3 amino acid sequence. Percentage overlap between repertoires was calculated by dividing the number of shared unique clonotypes by the size of the smaller repertoire. Three approaches were used to assess repertoire richness: RTK rarefaction, the Chao1 estimator, and Recon v2.1 estimates of unobserved clonotypes. Generation probabilities were computed with OLGA for all TCRbeta clonotypes obtained by the gDNA method from several donors. The clones in this table, taken by TCRdb from immuneACCESS, are in-frame only. Not every clone is retained; where verified, under half of the shortfall comes from an unresolved V gene, and the cause of the rest is unknown. The D gene and trimming were derived from the DNA, and the V and J assignments and clone size from that table. The table for this sample lists around 2,000,000 clones; over 85% of them were counted only once. The ten largest clonotypes hold around 1.2% of the sample.

The sequenced sample was naive CD8+ T cells sorted from blood. The intended sense of this specimen's cell subset or site label: CD45RA+CCR7+. The V and J segments used are TRBV21-1 and TRBJ1-1; TRBD1 was called by the table and not checked on the DNA. TRBV21-1 is a pseudogene. This receptor was identified in a young man in good health. DNA sequence: TGTGCCAGCAGCAAAGAGCAGGGGGCCAACACTGAAGCTTTCTTT. This yields the protein CASSKEQGANTEAFF.